The TCR beta chain under discussion was sequenced for a study of radiotherapy plus CTLA-4 blockade in lung cancer. Whole-study findings and limits: Together with interferon-beta, which increased in serum after radiation, early dynamic changes in blood T cell clones were reportedly the best predictors of response.

A word on this clone: Its antigen is unidentified.

Data came from immunoSEQ multiplex PCR; TCRdb stores just in-frame clones and leaves some out. The sample contains around 82,000 clones, more than 60% of which appear only once. CDR1 is SGDLS, CDR2 YYNGEE, per germline. The CDR3 runs to 14 residues. V was pared by 4 bases and J by 7 bases, with 6 bases of the junction left unmatched. This chain connects TRBV9 to TRBJ2-7; 12 bases match TRBD1. This TCR came from a human donor with non-small cell lung cancer whose response to radiotherapy plus ipilimumab could not be evaluated. Some clones in this sample may be carry-over from other donors' samples. Sequencing used peripheral blood, obtained from a patient treated with radiotherapy plus ipilimumab. CDR3 coding DNA: TGTGCCAGCAGCACGGGACAGGGGGCAAGGGAGCAGTACTTC. Translated, it gives CASSTGQGAREQYF.